A few counts support the clone carrying this T cell receptor beta chain. The source of the sample is a study of sequential checkpoint blockade in melanoma. Clones were sequenced by immunoSEQ multiplex PCR, and TCRdb holds only the in-frame ones, with some missing. This sample yields 15,000 to 20,000 clones, of which over 60% are seen a single time; around a fifth belongs to the top ten. CDR3 length equals 17 residues. CDR1 and CDR2 from the germline V gene are SGDLS and YYNGEE. The J segment lost 4 bases and the V segment lost 4 bases, leaving 13 bases of the junction unmatched. The treatment: randomized to nivolumab then ipilimumab (arm A) or the reverse (arm B).

The specimen comprised CD8+ T cells sorted from blood (inferred from file names), sampled from a patient given nivolumab and ipilimumab in sequence. The clonotype originates from a human donor with melanoma. The V gene is TRBV9, the J gene TRBJ1-2, with TRBD1 matching 10 bases. CDR3 residues: CASSFPGQGFDGYGYTF. CDR3 nucleotides: TGTGCCAGCAGCTTTCCGGGACAGGGGTTTGACGGCTATGGCTACACCTTC.